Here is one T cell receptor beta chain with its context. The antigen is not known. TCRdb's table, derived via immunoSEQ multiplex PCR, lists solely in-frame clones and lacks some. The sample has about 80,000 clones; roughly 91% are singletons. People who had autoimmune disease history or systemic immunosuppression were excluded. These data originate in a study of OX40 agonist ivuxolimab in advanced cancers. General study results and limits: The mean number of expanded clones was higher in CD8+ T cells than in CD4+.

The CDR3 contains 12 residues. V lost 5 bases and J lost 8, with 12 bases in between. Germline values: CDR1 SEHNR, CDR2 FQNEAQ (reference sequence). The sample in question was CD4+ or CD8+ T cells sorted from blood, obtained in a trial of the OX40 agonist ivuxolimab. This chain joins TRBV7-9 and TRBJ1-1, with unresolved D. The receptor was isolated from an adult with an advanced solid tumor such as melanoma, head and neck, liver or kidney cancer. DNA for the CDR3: TGTGCCAGCAGCGTCCGGGGTTTGGAAGCTTTCTTT. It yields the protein CASSVRGLEAFF.